Below, 18 T cell receptor beta chains from the same sample are listed, as sequenced in a study of T cell responses to AZD1222 COVID-19 vaccine. The data were produced by immunoSEQ multiplex PCR, yet TCRdb's version contains in-frame clones alone and is incomplete. The top ten clones hold 3.5% to 5% of a sample with about 110,000 clones, over 85% of them seen once. The input for sequencing was peripheral blood, taken on day 0 of AZD1222 vaccination. The receptors shown here come from an adult in good health.

This clone came up once. The CDR3 region has the DNA TGTGCCAGCAGCCAAGGACGTCGGTGGATGAACACTGAAGCTTTCTTT. Its protein is CASSQGRRWMNTEAFF. The V and J genes are TRBV3-1 (or the pseudogene TRBV3-2) and TRBJ1-1; no firm D call. This CDR3 is built from 16 residues. The V and J ends lost 1 base and 0 bases respectively, with 12 bases between them. Per germline, CDR1 LGHDT and CDR2 YNNKEL (reference sequence).

This chain joins TRBV7-9 and TRBJ1-1; a possible D gene is TRBD1 (6 bases). CDR1 is SEHNR and CDR2 is FQNEAQ in the germline V gene (reference sequence). The CDR3 spans 13 residues. V was cut by 7 bases and J by 4 bases, with 13 bases left in between. Here the CDR3 reads CASTREGGTEAFF. CDR3 nucleotide sequence: TGTGCCAGCACACGGGAGGGGGGCACTGAAGCTTTCTTT.

The chain combines TRBV7-9 with TRBJ2-5; 9 positions match TRBD2. This CDR3 contains 15 residues. Germline V gives CDR1 SEHNR, CDR2 FQNEAQ (reference sequence). J gave up 5 bases and V 4 bases, and 8 bases lay outside the gene matches. The CDR3 protein is CASSSAGGLGETQYF. CDR3 in DNA: TGTGCCAGCAGCTCCGCGGGAGGGCTAGGCGAGACCCAGTACTTC.

The count of this clone is one. This chain joins TRBV11-1 and TRBJ2-1; no clear D. The germline V and J ends were trimmed by 1 base and 1 base, with 2 bases remaining between them. Germline V CDR1 and CDR2: SGHAT, FQDESV (reference sequence). The CDR3 is 13 amino acids. CDR3 protein: CASSLGSYNEQFF. For the CDR3, the DNA is TGTGCCAGCAGCTTAGGATCCTACAATGAGCAGTTCTTC.

The V and J genes are TRBV6-4 and TRBJ2-3; the D gene is possibly TRBD2 (6 bases). Trimming took off 6 bases at V and 3 bases at J, with 16 bases between the two ends. CDR3 size: 15 residues. Germline-derived CDR1 and CDR2 are MRHNA and SNTAGT. CDR3 coding DNA: TGTGCCAGCAGAGGAACGGGAGCTCGTACAGATACGCAGTATTTT. Protein sequence: CASRGTGARTDTQYF.

The rearrangement uses TRBV19 and TRBJ2-3, with a possible D match to TRBD1 (6 bases). CDR1 LNHDA and CDR2 SQIVND come from the germline V gene (reference sequence). The CDR3 has 15 residues. V lost 4 bases, J lost 2 bases, and 13 bases lay in between. The CDR3 spells CASSTKQGSTDTQYF. Written as DNA, the CDR3 is TGTGCCAGTAGTACCAAACAGGGATCCACAGATACGCAGTATTTT.

The genes are TRBV28 and TRBJ2-4, with 9 positions matching TRBD1. Unmatched junction bases numbered 10, after V lost 3 bases and J lost 1 base. CDR3 length: 18 amino acids. Germline CDR1 is MDHEN and CDR2 is SYDVKM. The CDR3 DNA is TGTGCCAGCAGTTTCCCTTGGACAGGGGACGGGGCCAAAAACATTCAGTACTTC. This sequence encodes CASSFPWTGDGAKNIQYF.

V is TRBV25-1 and J is TRBJ1-1; the D gene is possibly TRBD1 (5 bases). This CDR3 comprises 15 residues. V was trimmed by 4 bases and J by 0 bases, leaving 12 bases between them. The germline V gene encodes CDR1 MGHDK and CDR2 SYGVNS. The CDR3 nucleotides are TGTGCCAGCAGTGGATACCGACAGATGAACACTGAAGCTTTCTTT. This encodes CASSGYRQMNTEAFF.

This clone was counted once. This rearrangement joins TRBV9 to TRBJ1-1, with D possibly matching TRBD1 (5 bases). CDR1 is SGDLS, CDR2 YYNGEE, per germline. V was cut by 4 bases and J by 11 bases, with 12 bases left in between. The length of the CDR3 is 11 residues. The CDR3: CASSLGRGAFF. The CDR3 nucleotides are TGTGCCAGCAGCCTAGGCCGGGGGGCTTTCTTT.

This clone was counted a single time. J is TRBJ2-7 and V is TRBV5-6; D possibly corresponds to TRBD2 (6 bases). V lost 4 bases to trimming and J lost 3 bases, with 11 bases between them. Germline V CDR1 and CDR2: SGHDT, YYEEEE. The CDR3 runs to 13 residues. The CDR3, as DNA: TGTGCCAGCAGCCTGCAGGGAGGCTACGAGCAGTACTTC. It encodes CASSLQGGYEQYF. Together with reference TRBV5-6 and TRBJ2-7, the CDR3 gives the full variable domain: DAGVTQSPTHLIKTRGQQVTLRCSPKSGHDTVSWYQQALGQGPQFIFQYYEEEERQRGNFPDRFSGHQFPNYSSELNVNALLLGDSALYLCASSLQGGYEQYFGPGTRLTVT.

This chain connects TRBV19 to TRBJ1-5; the D gene is possibly TRBD1 (5 bases). Germline V gives CDR1 LNHDA, CDR2 SQIVND (reference sequence). The CDR3 runs 12 residues. The V gene lost 3 bases and the J gene lost 11 bases, with 11 bases spanning the gap. CDR3 DNA: TGTGCCAGTAGTATCCCTCGGGACGCCCAGCATTTT. Amino acid sequence: CASSIPRDAQHF.

The V and J genes are TRBV5-4 and TRBJ2-3; 9 nucleotides line up with TRBD2. This CDR3 has 16 amino acids. V shed 1 base and J 3 bases; nucleotides not matched to a gene: 6. The germline V gene has CDR1 SGHNT and CDR2 YYREEE (reference sequence). Here the CDR3 DNA reads TGTGCCAGCAGCTTGAAGACTAGCGGAACTACAGATACGCAGTATTTT. Amino acids: CASSLKTSGTTDTQYF.

This clone appeared a single time. This sequence joins TRBV3-1 (or the pseudogene TRBV3-2) and TRBJ1-2; D might be TRBD1 (6 bases). Between the trimmed V and J ends, which lost 1 base and 6 bases, there was a span of 9 bases. Per the germline V gene, CDR1 is LGHDT and CDR2 is YNNKEL (reference sequence). The CDR3 sequence is 13 residues long. Here the CDR3 DNA reads TGTGCCAGCAGCCAAGGGGGGGCTAATGGCTACACCTTC. Residues: CASSQGGANGYTF.

This chain links TRBV18 with TRBJ1-2; D unresolved. Trimming took 3 bases from V and 1 from J, leaving 9 bases between them. This CDR3 is built from 14 residues. CDR1 KGHSH and CDR2 LQKENI come from the germline V gene. In DNA, the CDR3 is TGTGCCAGCTCACCCTCAAATGATAACTATGGCTACACCTTC. Translated, it gives CASSPSNDNYGYTF.

V and J are TRBV6-6 and TRBJ1-5, with D perhaps TRBD1 (6 bases). Per the germline V gene, CDR1 is MNHNY and CDR2 is SVGAGI (reference sequence). Trimming left V 7 bases short and J 5 bases short, with 15 bases between. The CDR3 runs 14 residues. CDR3 sequence reads: CASTRQAPDQPQHF. CDR3 nucleotides: TGTGCCAGCACCCGACAGGCGCCCGATCAGCCCCAGCATTTT.

The rearrangement uses TRBV19 and TRBJ1-1, with 10 bases fitting TRBD1. The CDR3 length is 14 residues. The trim removed 6 bases at V and 4 bases at J, leaving 5 bases unmatched. Germline lookup yields CDR1 LNHDA and CDR2 SQIVND (reference sequence). The CDR3 bases are TGTGCCAGTAGGACGACAGGGGGCATCACTGAAGCTTTCTTT. This encodes CASRTTGGITEAFF.

This clone occurred once. The J gene is TRBJ2-7, the V gene TRBV7-6; no reliable D call. V lost 1 base, J lost 1 base, and 8 bases lay in between. In germline, CDR1 is SGHVS, CDR2 FNYEAQ. The CDR3 extends over 14 amino acids. Written as DNA, the CDR3 is TGTGCCAGCAGCTTAGGGGCCAGTTCCTACGAGCAGTACTTC. Its translation: CASSLGASSYEQYF.

This clone was counted between two and nine times. CDR3 sequence reads: CASSPYRVVTNEKLFF. In DNA, the CDR3 is TGTGCCAGCAGCCCTTACAGGGTTGTAACTAATGAAAAACTGTTTTTT. This chain joins TRBV7-8 and TRBJ1-4, with D possibly TRBD1 on 6 matching bases. This CDR3 contains 16 residues. Germline CDR1 SGHVS, CDR2 FQNEAQ. Between the trimmed V and J ends, which lost 5 bases and 1 base, there was a span of 14 bases.